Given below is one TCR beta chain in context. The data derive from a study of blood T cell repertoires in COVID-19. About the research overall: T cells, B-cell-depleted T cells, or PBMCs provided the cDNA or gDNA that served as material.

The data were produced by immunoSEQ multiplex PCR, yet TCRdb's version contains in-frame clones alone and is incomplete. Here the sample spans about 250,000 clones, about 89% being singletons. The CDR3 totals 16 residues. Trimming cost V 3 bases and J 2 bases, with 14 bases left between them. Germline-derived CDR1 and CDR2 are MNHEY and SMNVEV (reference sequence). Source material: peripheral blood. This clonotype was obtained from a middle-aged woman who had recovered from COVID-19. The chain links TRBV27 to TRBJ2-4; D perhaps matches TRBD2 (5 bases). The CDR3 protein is CASSFMKGGSKNIQYF. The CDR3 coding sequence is TGTGCCAGCAGTTTTATGAAAGGAGGTTCCAAAAACATTCAGTACTTC.